Below are 31 T cell receptor beta chains sequenced from a single sample in a study of tissue T cells after allogeneic stem cell transplantation. Here immunoSEQ multiplex PCR was the method, and the copy in TCRdb shows in-frame clones only, minus some. Found here are tens of thousands of clones, around 70% of them singletons; the top ten hold less than 0.8%. Sequenced input: spleen. The receptor set was obtained from a female BALB/c mouse in good health. The strain bears MHC haplotype H2-d.

Remarks on this clone: The genes are named according to mouse. The read ends 1 residue early relative to the CDR3; the germline J gene fills the gap. The chain has TRBV13-1 and TRBJ2-4; D tentatively reads TRBD1 or TRBD2 (5 bases each). CDR1 and CDR2 (germline): NSHNY, SYGAGN. V gave up 0 bases and J gave up 0 bases, with 8 bases separating them. The CDR3 loop spans 15 amino acids. CDR3: CASSDGGSSQNTLYF. CDR3 bases read: TGTGCCAGCAGTGATGGGGGGTCTAGTCAAAACACCTTGTAC.

As to this clone: Mouse gene names apply. The read is 1 residue too short to cover the CDR3 end, so that end is filled in from the germline J gene. This rearrangement joins TRBV13-2 to TRBJ1-1; D call uncertain. The V end lost 3 bases, the J end lost 8 bases, and 8 bases lay between the germline ends. CDR3 length: 11 amino acids. From germline, CDR1 is NNHNN and CDR2 SYGAGS (reference sequence). CDR3 sequence: CASGAGGEVFF. CDR3 bases read: TGTGCCAGCGGTGCGGGTGGGGAAGTCTTC.

To note about this clone: These gene names are mouse names. Read data end 1 residue before the CDR3 end; the end is taken from the germline J gene. J is TRBJ2-5 and V is TRBV29; 7 bases line up with TRBD1. The CDR3 is 14 residues long. The V and J ends lost 2 bases and 4 bases, in that order; junction bases with no gene match: 3. Germline V gives CDR1 MSHET, CDR2 SYDVDS. Here the CDR3 reads CASSLDREEDTQYF. Partial CDR3 DNA: TGTGCTAGCAGTTTAGACAGGGAGGAAGACACCCAGTAC.

A few counts support this clone. Mouse names are used for the genes. The read ends 1 residue early relative to the CDR3; the germline J gene fills the gap. The chain couples TRBV17 to TRBJ1-4, with D unclear. Germline V CDR1 and CDR2: MNHDT, YYDKIL. Trimming cost V 6 bases and J 0 bases, with 8 bases left between them. The CDR3 runs 14 residues. The CDR3: CASRSGVSNERLFF. Partial CDR3 DNA: TGTGCTAGCAGGAGTGGGGTTTCCAACGAAAGATTATTT. The full variable domain, rest sourced from reference TRBV17 and TRBJ1-4, is DTTVKQNPRYKLARVGKPVNLICSQTMNHDTMYWYQKKPNQAPKLLLFYYDKILNREADTFEKFQSSRPNNSFCSLYIGSAGLEYSAMYLCASRSGVSNERLFFGHGTKLSVL.

Comments on this clone: The genes and germline here are from mouse. Coverage ceases 1 residue before the CDR3 finishes, and the germline J gene fills in the end. This rearrangement joins TRBV20 to TRBJ2-7, with 9 bases aligning to TRBD2. The CDR3 totals 13 residues. Germline V lookup: CDR1 GFQATS, CDR2 STVNSAI. Germline trimming cut 3 bases from V and 1 base from J; bases unmatched to any gene: 1. CDR3 region: CGARLGGSYEQYF. CDR3 DNA (partial): TGTGGTGCTAGACTGGGGGGTTCCTATGAACAGTAC. The full variable domain, completed using reference TRBV20 and TRBJ2-7, is GALVYQYPRRTICKSGTSMRMECQAVGFQATSVAWYRQSPQKTFELIALSTVNSAIKYEQNFTQEKFPISHPNLSFSSMTVLNAYLEDRGLYLCGARLGGSYEQYFGPGTRLTVL.

This clone was observed a handful of times. Genes and germline come from the mouse. From the germline J gene comes the end of the CDR3, since the read stops 1 residue before it. The chain is built from TRBV19 and TRBJ1-2; weak D call: TRBD1 (6 bases). V lost 2 bases and J lost 0, with 8 bases in between. Germline V gene lookup returns CDR1 FNHDT and CDR2 SITEND (reference sequence). This CDR3 contains 14 residues. CDR3 region: CASSMGHANSDYTF. CDR3 DNA (partial): TGTGCCAGCAGTATGGGACATGCAAACTCCGACTACACC.

Remarks on this clone: Gene names denote mouse genes. The CDR3 end is not reached by the read, which stops 1 residue before it; the germline J gene fills it in. The J gene is TRBJ1-3, the V gene TRBV13-3; a weak D match, TRBD1 (5 bases). Germline CDR1 NNHDY, CDR2 SYVADS. With 6 bases removed from V and 3 bases from J, the gap between germline ends came to 7 bases. This CDR3 has 12 amino acids. CDR3 DNA, as far as it was read: TGTGCCAGCAAAGGGGTTGGAAATACGCTCTAT. Protein: CASKGVGNTLY. The full CDR3 protein reads CASKGVGNTLYF.

Comment on this clone: Genes here carry mouse names. Read data end 1 residue before the CDR3 end; the end is taken from the germline J gene. The V call is TRBV13-1, the J call TRBJ2-5; D perhaps matches TRBD1 (6 bases). There are 13 residues in the CDR3. V was clipped by 5 bases and J by 1 base, with 8 bases between them. The germline V gene has CDR1 NSHNY and CDR2 SYGAGN. The CDR3 spells CASSRQDQDTQYF. The DNA read from the CDR3 is TGTGCCAGCAGCAGACAGGACCAAGACACCCAGTAC.

In regard to this clone: Mouse germline and gene names are used. The CDR3 goes on 1 residue after the read ends, and that part is filled in from the germline J gene. J is TRBJ2-5 and V is TRBV3; 7 bases fit TRBD2. From germline, CDR1 is SNHLY and CDR2 FYNGKV (reference sequence). CDR3 length: 15 residues. V gave up 4 bases and J gave up 0 bases; unmatched junction bases: 4. The CDR3 loop reads CASSSSTGNQDTQYF. The sequenced part of the CDR3 DNA is TGTGCCAGCAGCTCATCGACTGGGAACCAAGACACCCAGTAC.

In regard to this clone: Gene names follow the mouse nomenclature. The read comes to an end 1 residue before the CDR3 does, leaving the germline J gene to fill in the end. V usage is TRBV5 and J usage is TRBJ2-3, with D tentatively TRBD1 (6 bases). Germline V CDR1 and CDR2: LGHNA, YNLKQL (reference sequence). V lost 2 bases and J lost 3, with 9 bases in between. CDR3 length equals 14 residues. The sequenced CDR3 bases are TGTGCCAGCAGCCAACAGGGGAGGGCAGAAACGCTGTAT. Protein sequence: CASSQQGRAETLY. The whole CDR3 reads CASSQQGRAETLYF.

On this clone itself: Gene labels here are mouse ones. The CDR3 end is not reached by the read, which stops 1 residue before it; the germline J gene fills it in. The rearrangement uses TRBV2 and TRBJ2-1, with 12 bases lining up with TRBD1. Germline-derived CDR1 and CDR2 are LGHNA and YSYQKL. Germline trimming cut 3 bases from V and 0 bases from J; bases unmatched to any gene: 3. The CDR3 is 17 residues long. Partial CDR3 DNA: TGTGCCAGCAGCCAGGGACAGGGGGCGGGTAACTATGCTGAGCAGTTC. Translation gives CASSQGQGAGNYAEQF. The CDR3 in its entirety is CASSQGQGAGNYAEQFF.

About this clone itself: Mouse names are used for the genes. The CDR3 goes on 1 residue after the read ends, and that part is filled in from the germline J gene. The chain combines TRBV20 with TRBJ1-1, with a weak D call TRBD1 (5 bases). Germline CDR1 is GFQATS and CDR2 is STVNSAI. With 1 base removed from V and 0 bases from J, the gap between germline ends came to 6 bases. CDR3 size: 13 residues. CDR3 region: CGARAGSNTEVFF. The DNA read from the CDR3 is TGTGGTGCTAGGGCAGGGTCAAACACAGAAGTCTTC.

With regard to this clone: Mouse names are used for the genes. The CDR3 end falls 1 residue outside the read, so it is completed with the germline J gene. J is TRBJ1-1 and V is TRBV13-2; 7 bases are a match to TRBD1. CDR1 NNHNN and CDR2 SYGAGS come from the germline V gene (reference sequence). Trimming at V came to 2 bases and at J to 8 bases, leaving 9 bases not matched to a gene. The CDR3 runs to 14 residues. The CDR3 here is CASGDTRGGAEVFF. The covered CDR3 bases are TGTGCCAGCGGTGACACCAGGGGGGGGGCCGAAGTCTTC.

About this clone itself: These gene names are mouse names. The read ends 1 residue before the CDR3 terminus; that terminus is restored from the germline J gene. The chain uses TRBV4 and TRBJ2-1, with a tentative D call TRBD1 (6 bases). V was trimmed by 4 bases and J by 4 bases, leaving 11 bases between them. The germline CDR1 and CDR2 sequences are LGHDT and YNNKQL (reference sequence). The CDR3 runs 14 residues. The CDR3: CASSLQGKYAEQFF. The part of the CDR3 DNA that was read is TGTGCCAGCAGCTTACAGGGAAAATATGCTGAGCAGTTC.

Regarding this clone: Any gene name here is a mouse gene name. The CDR3 end lies 1 residue beyond the end of the read and is filled in from the germline J gene. V is TRBV29 and J is TRBJ2-5, with 7 bases matching TRBD1. The junction had 6 bases not matched to a gene; V was cut back by 7 bases and J by 2 bases. The CDR3 is made up of 14 amino acids. Germline values: CDR1 MSHET, CDR2 SYDVDS. CDR3 in amino acids: CASTLTGVQDTQYF. The covered CDR3 bases are TGTGCTAGCACCCTTACAGGGGTCCAAGACACCCAGTAC.

Comments on this clone: Gene names are the mouse ones. The read halts 1 residue ahead of the CDR3 end, with the missing end drawn from the germline J gene. This chain links TRBV13-1 with TRBJ1-4; D perhaps matches TRBD1 (6 bases). Germline V gives CDR1 NSHNY, CDR2 SYGAGN. The V end lost 0 bases, the J end lost 7 bases, and 10 bases lay between the germline ends. CDR3 length: 14 residues. This CDR3 is CASSDGGAAERLFF. CDR3 DNA, as far as it was read: TGTGCCAGCAGTGATGGGGGGGCAGCCGAAAGATTATTT. Supplemented by reference TRBV13-1 and TRBJ1-4, the full variable domain reads EAAVTQSPRNKVTVTGGNVTLSCRQTNSHNYMYWYRQDTGHGLRLIHYSYGAGNLRIGDVPDGYKATRTTQEDFFLLLELASPSQTSLYFCASSDGGAAERLFFGHGTKLSVL.

About this clone itself: These gene names are mouse names. From the germline J gene comes the end of the CDR3, since the read stops 1 residue before it. V and J are TRBV4 and TRBJ2-5; TRBD2 matches at 8 bases. CDR3 size: 14 residues. Unmatched junction bases numbered 7, after V lost 5 bases and J lost 6 bases. Germline CDR1 is LGHDT and CDR2 is YNNKQL (reference sequence). The CDR3 reads CASSPGTGGDTQYF. The DNA read from the CDR3 is TGTGCCAGCAGCCCCGGGACTGGAGGGGACACCCAGTAC.

This clone was observed a handful of times. The gene names given are mouse names. The CDR3 end lies 1 residue beyond the end of the read and is filled in from the germline J gene. The chain joins TRBV31 to TRBJ2-7, with D possibly being TRBD1 or TRBD2 (5 bases each). CDR1 and CDR2 from the germline V gene are GKSSPN and SITVG. This CDR3 is 12 amino acids long. V was shortened by 3 bases and J by 5 bases, with 11 bases between the two germline ends. The CDR3 loop is CAWSSGRDEQYF. CDR3 DNA, as far as it was read: TGTGCCTGGAGCTCGGGACGGGATGAACAGTAC.

Notes on this clone: All gene names here are mouse names. The read terminates 1 residue ahead of where the CDR3 ends, so the germline J gene completes it. The chain links TRBV13-2 to TRBJ2-4; TRBD2 matches 9 bases. This CDR3 has 13 amino acids. The ends lost 3 bases at V and 7 bases at J; junction bases unmatched: 3. Germline CDR1 reads NNHNN; CDR2 reads SYGAGS (reference sequence). CDR3 residues: CASGGNWGDTLYF. The DNA read from the CDR3 is TGTGCCAGCGGTGGAAACTGGGGGGACACCTTGTAC.

As to this clone: Each gene name is a mouse one. The sequence runs out 1 residue before the end of the CDR3; the remainder is reconstructed from the germline J gene. The chain has TRBV4 and TRBJ1-4; D is perhaps TRBD1 (6 bases). V was shortened by 5 bases and J by 2 bases, with 15 bases between the two germline ends. CDR1 is LGHDT and CDR2 is YNNKQL in the germline V gene (reference sequence). The CDR3 runs to 16 residues. The part of the CDR3 DNA that was read is TGTGCCAGCAGCAACCCGGGACAAAAATCCAACGAAAGATTATTT. Its translation is CASSNPGQKSNERLF. The whole CDR3 is CASSNPGQKSNERLFF.

Comments on this clone: Mouse gene names and germline throughout. The read comes to an end 1 residue before the CDR3 does, leaving the germline J gene to fill in the end. This chain links TRBV13-3 with TRBJ2-3; the match to TRBD1 covers 7 bases. The J segment lost 3 bases and the V segment lost 6 bases, leaving 4 bases of the junction unmatched. CDR1 and CDR2 (germline): NNHDY, SYVADS. The CDR3 sequence is 13 residues long. CDR3 protein: CASKTGMAETLYF. The CDR3 bases that were read are TGTGCCAGCAAGACAGGGATGGCAGAAACGCTGTAT.

On this clone: Gene names are mouse gene names. The CDR3 end is not reached by the read, which stops 1 residue before it; the germline J gene fills it in. The J gene is TRBJ1-4, the V gene TRBV29, with D possibly being TRBD1 (5 bases). Germline V gene sequence: CDR1 MSHET, CDR2 SYDVDS. V was shortened by 6 bases and J by 2 bases, with 7 bases between the two germline ends. The CDR3 loop spans 13 amino acids. The CDR3 is CASSWDSNERLFF. The sequenced part of the CDR3 DNA is TGTGCTAGCAGCTGGGACTCCAACGAAAGATTATTT.

About this clone itself: All gene names here are mouse names. The read comes to an end 1 residue before the CDR3 does, leaving the germline J gene to fill in the end. The chain recombines TRBV20 with TRBJ1-4; D not certain. Germline assignment: CDR1 GFQATS and CDR2 STVNSAI. Trimming took 1 base from V and 5 from J, leaving 2 bases between them. The CDR3 is 11 amino acids. The CDR3 here is CGARVNERLFF. Partial CDR3 DNA: TGTGGTGCTAGGGTGAACGAAAGATTATTT.

In the case of this clone: Gene names are mouse gene names. The read ends 1 residue early relative to the CDR3; the germline J gene fills the gap. V is TRBV19 and J is TRBJ2-7; 8 nucleotides align to TRBD2. The CDR3 runs 13 residues. From germline, CDR1 is FNHDT and CDR2 SITEND (reference sequence). The J segment lost 4 bases and the V segment lost 2 bases, leaving 2 bases of the junction unmatched. The DNA read from the CDR3 is TGTGCCAGCAGTATGGCTGGGGGGTATGAACAGTAC. This codes for CASSMAGGYEQY. The full CDR3 sequence reads CASSMAGGYEQYF.

Notes on this clone: The listed genes are named as in mouse. The read ends 1 residue shy of where the CDR3 ends; the end is completed using the germline J gene. The gene calls are TRBV24 and TRBJ2-5; D remains unclear. CDR1 and CDR2 from the germline V gene are KGHTA and FRNEEI. Trimming removed 1 base from V and 0 bases from J, with 8 bases in between. This CDR3 contains 15 residues. The sequenced CDR3 bases are TGTGCCAGCAGTCTGTGTCTCGGGAACCAAGACACCCAGTAC. Translating gives CASSLCLGNQDTQY. From start to end, the CDR3 is CASSLCLGNQDTQYF.

Comments on this clone: Germline and genes: mouse. The read is 1 residue too short to cover the CDR3 end, so that end is filled in from the germline J gene. V is TRBV13-1 and J is TRBJ2-4; 7 positions agree with TRBD1. Trimming removed 3 bases from V and 7 bases from J; junction bases left unmatched: 5. Germline V CDR1 and CDR2: NSHNY, SYGAGN. The CDR3 runs 13 residues. The CDR3 sequence: CASSGQGRDTLYF. CDR3 DNA (partial): TGTGCCAGCAGTGGACAGGGTCGGGACACCTTGTAC.

Concerning this clone: Germline and genes: mouse. Distinct nucleotide sequences in the sample also encode this CDR3. This CDR3 reads CASGDGTNQAPLF. The sequenced part of the CDR3 DNA is TGTGCCAGCGGTGACGGGACAAACCAGGCTCCGCTT. The V and J genes are TRBV13-2 and TRBJ1-5, with D possibly TRBD1 on 6 matching bases. The CDR3 end falls 1 residue outside the read, so it is completed with the germline J gene. The CDR3 sequence is 13 residues long. Trimming cost V 2 bases and J 4 bases, with 7 bases left between them. Germline CDR1 is NNHNN and CDR2 is SYGAGS (reference sequence).

Notes on this clone: These gene names are mouse names. The sequenced fragment ends 1 residue before the CDR3 boundary, so the rest is inferred from the germline J gene. The V and J genes are TRBV19 and TRBJ1-6; the D gene is possibly TRBD1 (5 bases). TRBJ1-6 is sorted into the ORF group, with uncertain function. The ends were cut back, 6 bases at V and 4 bases at J, with 8 bases in the middle. CDR3 length equals 13 residues. From germline, CDR1 is FNHDT and CDR2 SITEND (reference sequence). The sequenced CDR3 bases are TGTGCCAGCACCGACAGTTATAATTCGCCCCTCTAC. Translated: CASTDSYNSPLY. The entire CDR3 protein reads CASTDSYNSPLYF.

A word on this clone: Mouse germline and gene names are used. The read terminates 1 residue ahead of where the CDR3 ends, so the germline J gene completes it. The chain is built from TRBV20 and TRBJ1-4; 7 nucleotides line up with TRBD1. Germline CDR1 GFQATS, CDR2 STVNSAI. The CDR3 is 15 amino acids. V shed 1 base and J 2 bases; nucleotides not matched to a gene: 4. Partial CDR3 DNA: TGTGGTGCTAGGGCTCAACAGGGGTCCAACGAAAGATTATTT. Amino acid sequence: CGARAQQGSNERLF. The entire CDR3 protein reads CGARAQQGSNERLFF.

Note on this clone: Genes and germline come from the mouse. The read ends 1 residue before the CDR3 terminus; that terminus is restored from the germline J gene. The rearrangement joins TRBV19 to TRBJ2-2; possibly TRBD1 for D (6 bases). The V end was cut by 5 bases, the J end by 4 bases, with 9 bases between. The CDR3 spans 13 residues. Germline V CDR1 and CDR2: FNHDT, SITEND (reference sequence). Partial CDR3 DNA: TGTGCCAGCAGACAGGGTGGCACCGGGCAGCTCTAC. Its protein is CASRQGGTGQLY. The CDR3 in its entirety is CASRQGGTGQLYF. The full variable domain, completed using reference TRBV19 and TRBJ2-2, is GGIITQTPKFLIGQEGQKLTLKCQQNFNHDTMYWYRQDSGKGLRLIYYSITENDLQKGDLSEGYDASREKKSSFSLTVTSAQKNEMAVFLCASRQGGTGQLYFGEGSKLTVL.

Note on this clone: Gene labels here are mouse ones. The read ends 1 residue before the CDR3 terminus; that terminus is restored from the germline J gene. The genes are TRBV5 and TRBJ1-1, with 8 nucleotides matching TRBD1. J gave up 8 bases and V 5 bases, and 4 bases lay outside the gene matches. The CDR3 has 12 amino acids. The germline V gene has CDR1 LGHNA and CDR2 YNLKQL (reference sequence). The CDR3 spells CASSSPGGEVFF. The CDR3 bases that were read are TGTGCCAGCAGCTCTCCAGGGGGCGAAGTCTTC.